Shown below are 16 T cell receptor beta chains from a single sample sequenced in a study of OX40 agonist ivuxolimab in advanced cancers. The data were produced by immunoSEQ multiplex PCR, yet TCRdb's version contains in-frame clones alone and is incomplete. The table has 40,000 to 50,000 clones, approximately 89% seen once. Sequenced here: CD4+ or CD8+ T cells sorted from blood, sampled in a trial of the OX40 agonist ivuxolimab. Receptors were obtained from an adult with an advanced solid tumor such as melanoma, head and neck, liver or kidney cancer.

In its sample, this clone was seen once. The genes are TRBV5-4 and TRBJ2-2; perhaps TRBD2 as D (6 bases). Trimming shortened V by 1 base and J by 7 bases, and 11 bases separated the two germline ends. Germline assignment: CDR1 SGHNT and CDR2 YYREEE (reference sequence). CDR3 length equals 14 residues. CDR3 DNA: TGTGCCAGCAGCTTGCCCCTAGCGAGCGGGGAGCTGTTTTTT. Translation: CASSLPLASGELFF.

This clone was found a few times. The gene calls are TRBV19 and TRBJ2-7; D perhaps matches TRBD1 (6 bases). Germline V gene sequence: CDR1 LNHDA, CDR2 SQIVND (reference sequence). V lost 3 bases to trimming and J lost 7 bases, with 10 bases between them. The CDR3 consists of 12 residues. The CDR3 region is CASSIGQREQYF. CDR3 sequence (DNA): TGTGCCAGTAGTATCGGACAGCGGGAGCAGTACTTC. The whole variable domain, remainder taken from reference TRBV19 and TRBJ2-7, is DGGITQSPKYLFRKEGQNVTLSCEQNLNHDAMYWYRQDPGQGLRLIYYSQIVNDFQKGDIAEGYSVSREKKESFPLTVTSAQKNPTAFYLCASSIGQREQYFGPGTRLTVT.

This chain links TRBV19 with TRBJ1-2; the D gene is possibly TRBD1 (5 bases). Germline-derived CDR1 and CDR2 are LNHDA and SQIVND (reference sequence). This CDR3 spans 16 amino acids. V was clipped by 3 bases and J by 5 bases, with 19 bases between them. Here the CDR3 DNA reads TGTGCCAGTAGTATCCCCCCTTCGGGGGAGGGTTATGGCTACACCTTC. It yields the protein CASSIPPSGEGYGYTF.

The chain has TRBV4-1 and TRBJ1-5; D is possibly TRBD1 (5 bases). The CDR3 sequence is 16 residues long. Per the germline V gene, CDR1 is MGHRA and CDR2 is YSYEKL. V was pared by 4 bases and J by 0 bases, with 13 bases between. The DNA for the CDR3 is TGCGCCAGCAGCCCGAGGGGCCAGCCTAGCAATCAGCCCCAGCATTTT. Translated, it gives CASSPRGQPSNQPQHF.

The rearrangement links TRBV6-6 to TRBJ1-4; D is undetermined. Germline V gives CDR1 MNHNY, CDR2 SVGAGI (reference sequence). V was cut by 6 bases and J by 0 bases, with 8 bases left in between. CDR3 size: 14 residues. The CDR3 DNA reads TGTGCCAGCAGCAGCGTTTCAACTAATGAAAAACTGTTTTTT. It is translated as CASSSVSTNEKLFF.

The rearrangement joins TRBV9 to TRBJ2-4; D is perhaps TRBD1 (6 bases). The CDR3 is 14 amino acids. Trimming removed 0 bases from V and 5 bases from J, with 9 bases in between. CDR1 SGDLS and CDR2 YYNGEE come from the germline V gene. CDR3: CASSVGQVENIQYF. DNA of the CDR3: TGTGCCAGCAGCGTAGGACAGGTCGAAAACATTCAGTACTTC.

The chain couples TRBV1 to TRBJ1-5; the D call TRBD1 from the table was never checked on the DNA. TRBV1 is deemed a pseudogene. The CDR3 sequence is 16 residues long. The CDR3 nucleotides are TGCACCAGCAGCCAAGAACAGGGTGAGGCCTATCAGCCCCAGCATTTT. This codes for CTSSQEQGEAYQPQHF.

This chain joins TRBV9 and TRBJ1-1; D not resolved. The CDR3 has 13 amino acids. The germline V gene encodes CDR1 SGDLS and CDR2 YYNGEE. V gave up 1 base and J gave up 1 base, with 5 bases separating them. CDR3 sequence: CASSVHKNTEAFF. DNA for the CDR3: TGTGCCAGCAGCGTACACAAGAACACTGAAGCTTTCTTT.

About this clone itself: One end of the junction fails to match germline, which may point to a read error. This chain uses TRBV5-3 with TRBJ2-7; D may be TRBD1 (5 bases). TRBV5-3 is classed as an ORF, of uncertain function. This CDR3 is 12 amino acids long. CDR3 loop: CASSSTGNEQYF. CDR3 sequence (DNA): TGTGCCAGCAGCTCTACAGGAAACGAGCAGTACTTC.

This chain links TRBV11-2 with TRBJ2-3; TRBD2 matches 8 bases. The CDR3 covers 16 residues. Germline-derived CDR1 and CDR2 are SGHAT and FQNNGV. After removal of 6 bases from V and 2 bases from J, the junction contained 10 bases not matched to a gene. In nucleotides, the CDR3 is TGTGCCAGCAGAGATCATAGCGGGGATCCCACAGATACGCAGTATTTT. This gives the protein CASRDHSGDPTDTQYF.

The chain recombines TRBV2 with TRBJ2-1; 7 bases are a match to TRBD2. The germline gives CDR1 SNHLY, CDR2 FYNNEI. The CDR3 loop spans 17 amino acids. Trimming cost V 0 bases and J 4 bases; bases outside gene matches: 9. The CDR3 is CASSEALGGSRYNEQFF. CDR3 in DNA: TGTGCCAGCAGTGAAGCGCTGGGCGGGAGTAGGTACAATGAGCAGTTCTTC.

The chain employs TRBV11-3 and TRBJ2-3; no firm D call. The CDR3 totals 13 residues. The V gene's germline CDR1 is SGHNT and CDR2 YENEEA. The ends were cut back, 4 bases at V and 7 bases at J, with 12 bases in the middle. The CDR3 region is CASSSLDEYTQYF. In DNA, the CDR3 is TGTGCCAGCAGCTCGTTGGACGAGTATACGCAGTATTTT.

The chain carries TRBV7-3 and TRBJ2-7, with a weak D call TRBD1 (5 bases). The ends were cut back, 3 bases at V and 3 bases at J, with 15 bases in the middle. The CDR3 length is 15 residues. Germline CDR1 reads SGHTA; CDR2 reads FQGTGA. The DNA for the CDR3 is TGTGCCAGCAGCTTGTTCGCAGGGCCCGGCTACGAGCAGTACTTC. It translates to CASSLFAGPGYEQYF.

The rearrangement uses TRBV4-3 and TRBJ2-3; 11 positions match TRBD2. This CDR3 spans 16 amino acids. V shed 0 bases, J shed 6 bases, and the junction held 5 bases outside the gene matches. The V gene's germline CDR1 is LGHNA and CDR2 YSLEER. DNA of the CDR3: TGCGCCAGCAGCCAAGATAGCGGGGGGGCATCGGATACGCAGTATTTT. Protein: CASSQDSGGASDTQYF.

This chain joins TRBV9 and TRBJ1-4; no clear D gene. Germline V CDR1 and CDR2: SGDLS, YYNGEE. Trimming removed 3 bases from V and 1 base from J, with 1 base in between. This CDR3 has 12 residues. CDR3 region: CASSGTNEKLFF. The CDR3 coding sequence is TGTGCCAGCAGCGGAACTAATGAAAAACTGTTTTTT.

The CDR3 DNA is TGTGCCGCGGGGGATGAAAAACTGTTTTTT. It encodes CAAGDEKLFF. The V gene is TRBV28, the J gene TRBJ1-4; D is possibly TRBD1 (5 bases). V dropped 11 bases and J dropped 6 bases, with 7 bases sitting between them. The germline V gene encodes CDR1 MDHEN and CDR2 SYDVKM. There are 10 residues in the CDR3.